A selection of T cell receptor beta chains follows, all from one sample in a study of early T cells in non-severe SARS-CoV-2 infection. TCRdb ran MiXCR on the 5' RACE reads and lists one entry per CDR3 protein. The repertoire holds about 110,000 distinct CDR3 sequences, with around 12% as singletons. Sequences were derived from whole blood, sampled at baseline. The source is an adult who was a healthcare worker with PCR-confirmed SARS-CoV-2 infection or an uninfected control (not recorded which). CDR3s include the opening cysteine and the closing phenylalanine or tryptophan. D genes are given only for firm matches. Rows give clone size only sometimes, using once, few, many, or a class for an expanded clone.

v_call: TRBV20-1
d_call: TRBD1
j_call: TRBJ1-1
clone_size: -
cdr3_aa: CSPYRTGVNTEAFF
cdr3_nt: TGCAGTCCCTATCGGACAGGGGTAAACACTGAAGCTTTCTTT

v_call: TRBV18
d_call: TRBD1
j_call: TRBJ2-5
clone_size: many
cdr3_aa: CASSLGQQETQYF
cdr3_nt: TGTGCCAGCTCACTGGGACAGCAAGAGACCCAGTACTTC

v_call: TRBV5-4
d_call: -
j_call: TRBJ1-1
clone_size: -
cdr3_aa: CASSSFRDMGTEAFF
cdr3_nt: TGTGCCAGCAGCTCCTTCAGGGACATGGGCACTGAAGCTTTCTTT

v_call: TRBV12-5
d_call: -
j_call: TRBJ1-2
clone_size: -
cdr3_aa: CASARDGPNQGGYTF
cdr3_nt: TGTGCTAGTGCCCGGGACGGCCCCAATCAGGGTGGCTACACCTTC

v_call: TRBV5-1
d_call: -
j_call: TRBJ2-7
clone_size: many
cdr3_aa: CASSFTSEYEQYF
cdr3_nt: TGCGCCAGCAGCTTCACTTCCGAATACGAGCAGTACTTC

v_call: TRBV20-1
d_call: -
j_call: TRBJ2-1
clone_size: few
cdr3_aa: CSAPTELTNEQFF
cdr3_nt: TGCAGTGCCCCAACGGAGTTAACCAATGAGCAGTTCTTC

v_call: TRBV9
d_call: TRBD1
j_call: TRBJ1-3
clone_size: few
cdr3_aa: CASNRGQASGNTIYF
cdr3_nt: TGTGCCAGCAACCGAGGACAGGCGTCTGGAAACACCATATATTTT

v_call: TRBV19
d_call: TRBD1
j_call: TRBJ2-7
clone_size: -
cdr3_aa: CASSPRQGPYEQYF
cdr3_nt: TGTGCCAGTAGTCCCCGACAGGGACCCTACGAGCAGTACTTC

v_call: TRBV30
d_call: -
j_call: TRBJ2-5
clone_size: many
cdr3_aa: CAWSVVGGQETQYF
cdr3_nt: TGTGCCTGGAGTGTAGTGGGAGGCCAAGAGACCCAGTACTTC

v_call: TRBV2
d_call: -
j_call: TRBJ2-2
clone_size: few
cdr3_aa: CASREAPGELFF
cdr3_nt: TGTGCCAGCAGAGAAGCTCCGGGGGAGCTGTTTTTT

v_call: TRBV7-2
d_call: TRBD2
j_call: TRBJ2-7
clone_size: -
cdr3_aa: CASSLTGTRPLSEQYF
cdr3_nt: TGTGCCAGCAGCTTAACGGGGACTAGACCTTTGAGTGAGCAGTACTTC

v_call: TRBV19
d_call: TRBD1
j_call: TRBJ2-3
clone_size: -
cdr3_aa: CASSITGQGNTQYF
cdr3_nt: TGTGCCAGTAGTATAACAGGACAGGGGAATACGCAGTATTTT

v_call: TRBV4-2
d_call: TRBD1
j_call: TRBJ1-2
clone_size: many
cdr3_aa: CASSQSATGGEPHGYTF
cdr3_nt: TGTGCCAGCAGCCAATCTGCTACAGGGGGCGAACCCCATGGCTACACCTTC

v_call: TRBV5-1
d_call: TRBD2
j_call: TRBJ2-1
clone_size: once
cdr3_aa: CASSEWTSGSYNEQFF
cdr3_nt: TGCGCCAGCAGCGAATGGACTAGCGGGTCCTACAATGAGCAGTTCTTC

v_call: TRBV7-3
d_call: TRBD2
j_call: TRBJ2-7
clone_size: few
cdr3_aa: CASSPTSGAYEQYF
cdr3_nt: TGTGCCAGCAGCCCGACTAGCGGGGCCTACGAGCAGTACTTC

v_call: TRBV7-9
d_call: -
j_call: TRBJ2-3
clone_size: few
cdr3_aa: CASSLAEVGATDTQYF
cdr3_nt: TGTGCCAGCAGCTTAGCTGAGGTGGGCGCCACAGATACGCAGTATTTT

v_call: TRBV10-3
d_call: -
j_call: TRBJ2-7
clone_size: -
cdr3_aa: CAISLASPTAEQYF
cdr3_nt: TGTGCCATCAGTCTAGCGAGCCCCACTGCCGAGCAGTACTTC

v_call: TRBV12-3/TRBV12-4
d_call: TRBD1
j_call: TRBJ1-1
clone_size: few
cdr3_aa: CASSPGGSTEAFF
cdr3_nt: TGTGCCAGCAGCCCAGGGGGGTCGACTGAAGCTTTCTTT

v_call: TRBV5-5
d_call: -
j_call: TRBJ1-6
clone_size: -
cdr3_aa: CASRQDSSYNSPLHF
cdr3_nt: TGTGCCAGCAGACAGGACAGTAGCTATAATTCACCCCTCCACTTT

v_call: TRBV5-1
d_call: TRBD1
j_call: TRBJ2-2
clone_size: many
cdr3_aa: CASSPGQGLAGELFF
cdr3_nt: TGCGCCAGCAGCCCGGGACAGGGGCTTGCCGGGGAGCTGTTTTTT

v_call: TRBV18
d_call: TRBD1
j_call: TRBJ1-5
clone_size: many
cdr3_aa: CASSPGTGVHQPQHF
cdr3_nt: TGTGCCAGCTCACCCGGGACAGGGGTCCATCAGCCCCAGCATTTT

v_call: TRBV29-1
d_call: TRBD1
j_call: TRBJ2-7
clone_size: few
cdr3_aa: CSAEGQGYEQYF
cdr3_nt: TGCAGCGCTGAGGGACAGGGATACGAGCAGTACTTC

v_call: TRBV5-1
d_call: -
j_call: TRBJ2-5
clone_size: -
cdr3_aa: CASSLGRGPYQETQYF
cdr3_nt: TGCGCCAGCAGCTTGGGGAGAGGGCCGTACCAAGAGACCCAGTACTTC